The T cell receptor (beta chain) described here comes from a study of blood T cell repertoires in COVID-19. Study details: Specimens from acute and convalescent COVID-19 originated in the United States, Italy and Spain. PBMCs, B-cell-depleted T cells, or T cells provided the cDNA or gDNA that made up the material.

Under the authors' procedure: Scientists estimated how many nucleated cells there were by amplifying reference gene primers. Method: immunoSEQ multiplex PCR; TCRdb's copy keeps in-frame clones and lacks some. The DNA gave D and trimming, while V, J and clone size come from that table. The sample lists about 140,000 clones, 75% to 80% seen once, with around 9.5% in the top ten. Germline V lookup: CDR1 SGHTA, CDR2 FQGNSA. The CDR3 is made up of 17 amino acids. Unmatched junction bases numbered 14, after V lost 5 bases and J lost 7 bases. The sequenced sample consisted of peripheral blood. The clonotype was recovered from a woman aged 45-65 years with active or convalescent COVID-19. This sequence joins TRBV7-2 and TRBJ2-2, with 9 bases matching TRBD2. In nucleotides, the CDR3 is TGTGCCAGCAGCCCAAGCCCAAGCGGGGGGCAGGGCGGGGAGCTGTTTTTT. Translated: CASSPSPSGGQGGELFF.